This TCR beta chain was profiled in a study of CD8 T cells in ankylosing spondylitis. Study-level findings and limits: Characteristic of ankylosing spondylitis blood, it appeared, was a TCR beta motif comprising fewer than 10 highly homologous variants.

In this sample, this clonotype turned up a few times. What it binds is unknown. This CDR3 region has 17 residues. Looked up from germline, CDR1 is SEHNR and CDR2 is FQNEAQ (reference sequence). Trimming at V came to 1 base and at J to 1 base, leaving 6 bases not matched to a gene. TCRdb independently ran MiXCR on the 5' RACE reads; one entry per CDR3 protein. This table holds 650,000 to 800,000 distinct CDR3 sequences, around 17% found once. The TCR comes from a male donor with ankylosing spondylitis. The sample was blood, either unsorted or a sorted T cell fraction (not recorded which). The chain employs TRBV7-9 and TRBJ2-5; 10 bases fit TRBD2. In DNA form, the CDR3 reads TGTGCCAGCAGCTTAGGTAGCGGGGGGACCCTCCAAGAGACCCAGTACTTC. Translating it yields CASSLGSGGTLQETQYF.